The next 20 T cell receptor beta chains were all read from a single sample in a study of tumor-infiltrating lymphocytes in primary liver carcinoma. From 20-30 mg of unsorted bulk tissue, DNA and RNA were co-extracted together. Using a constant-region primer together with ProtoScript II reverse transcriptase, TCR beta cDNA was made from roughly 540 ng of total RNA. Libraries of TCR beta came from three nested multiplex PCR rounds with slightly modified ARM-PCR. Use of TRBV1-TRBV30 forward primers with a C-beta reverse primer characterized the first two PCR rounds, which lasted around 11 cycles each. TCRdb recomputed calls from the multiplex PCR reads with MiXCR, one row per CDR3 protein. The table lists approximately 120,000 distinct CDR3 sequences, 64% of them singletons. The sequencing input was liver tumor tissue from sampling region 3. Subset given: tumor region T3, left-lateral pole. Receptors were obtained from a woman aged 55-69 years with primary liver carcinoma and hepatitis B virus infection.

This clonotype came up many times. This chain links TRBV10-2 with TRBJ1-4, with D possibly matching TRBD1 (6 bases). CDR1 WSHSY and CDR2 SAAADI come from the germline V gene. Trimming left V 4 bases short and J 8 bases short, with 11 bases between. This CDR3 region has 13 residues. The CDR3 sequence: CASSGGAGEKLFF. The CDR3 nucleotides read TGCGCCAGCAGTGGGGGGGCTGGAGAAAAACTGTTTTTT.

In this sample, this clonotype turned up many times. This rearrangement joins TRBV30 to TRBJ2-2; D is tentatively TRBD1 or TRBD2 (6 bases each). Germline loops: CDR1 GTSNPN, CDR2 SVGIG (reference sequence). This CDR3 contains 15 residues. The germline V and J ends were trimmed by 6 bases and 6 bases, with 20 bases remaining between them. Here the CDR3 reads CACRTWLGGPGELFF. For the CDR3, the DNA is TGTGCCTGTCGAACCTGGTTGGGGGGCCCCGGGGAGCTGTTTTTT.

This clonotype was counted ten times or more. CDR3 in DNA: TGTGCCAGCAGTTACGCTCGCCAGCCGAGCTCCTACGAGCAGTACTTC. This encodes CASSYARQPSSYEQYF. V gene TRBV6-5 combines with J gene TRBJ2-7; D is ambiguous. CDR1 is MNHEY, CDR2 SVGAGI, per germline. The CDR3 loop spans 16 amino acids. Between the trimmed V and J ends, which lost 2 bases and 0 bases, there was a span of 14 bases.

This chain joins TRBV14 and TRBJ1-2, with 10 positions matching TRBD1. Germline V gene lookup returns CDR1 SGHDN and CDR2 FVKESK. The CDR3 covers 14 residues. The V segment lost 10 bases and the J segment 8 bases; nucleotides outside the gene matches: 13. The CDR3 nucleotides read TGTGCCAATAGCGCCCAGGGACAGGGGATCGGCTACACCTTC. Its translation is CANSAQGQGIGYTF. Full variable domain (missing parts from reference TRBV14 and TRBJ1-2): EAGVTQFPSHSVIEKGQTVTLRCDPISGHDNLYWYRRVMGKEIKFLLHFVKESKQDESGMPNNRFLAERTGGTYSTLKVQPAELEDSGVYFCANSAQGQGIGYTFGSGTRLTVV.

Only a few counts were recorded for this clonotype. The V gene is TRBV28, the J gene TRBJ2-7, with 7 bases that match TRBD1. CDR3 length: 12 residues. Germline V gene sequence: CDR1 MDHEN, CDR2 SYDVKM. The junction had 7 bases not matched to a gene; V was cut back by 9 bases and J by 5 bases. The CDR3 spells CASTGQVNEQYF. As DNA, the CDR3 is TGTGCCAGTACCGGACAGGTTAACGAGCAGTACTTC. Drawing the rest from reference TRBV28 and TRBJ2-7, the complete variable domain is DVKVTQSSRYLVKRTGEKVFLECVQDMDHENMFWYRQDPGLGLRLIYFSYDVKMKEKGDIPEGYSVSREKKERFSLILESASTNQTSMYLCASTGQVNEQYFGPGTRLTVT.

This clonotype was seen only a few times. Given a much more abundant clone one base away, this may be a read error. This chain joins TRBV29-1 and TRBJ1-2, with 8 bases lining up with TRBD1. The CDR3 contains 14 residues. Germline CDR1 is SQVTM and CDR2 is ANQGSEA. V dropped 2 bases and J dropped 3; count of bases not matched to a gene: 5. The CDR3 sequence is CSVEKDRDDYGYTF. The DNA of the CDR3 is TGCAGCGTTGAAAAGGACAGGGATGACTATGGCTACACCTTC.

As to this clonotype: The DNA is left out, because the CDR3 cannot be placed on it with certainty; the CDR3 is given as TCRdb lists it. The V and J genes are TRBV11-2 and TRBJ1-2. The V gene's germline CDR1 is SGHAT and CDR2 FQNNGV. The CDR3 comprises 16 residues, both ends counted. CDR3 protein: CVSSLGTTEGFYGCTF.

In regard to this clonotype: Its ends do not fully match the called genes, so a read error is possible. V and J are TRBV29-1 and TRBJ2-2, with 11 nucleotides matching TRBD2. CDR1 and CDR2 (germline): SQVTM, ANQGSEA. This CDR3 comprises 17 residues. CDR3 amino acids: CGVGADGSGRDHRELFF. Here the CDR3 DNA reads TGCGGCGTTGGGGCAGATGGTAGCGGGAGGGATCATAGGGAGCTGTTTTTT.

This clonotype was picked up many times. The rearrangement uses TRBV12-3 or TRBV12-4 and TRBJ1-4; 7 bases are a match to TRBD1. The CDR3 runs 15 residues. The V and J ends lost 3 bases and 7 bases, in that order; junction bases with no gene match: 8. The CDR3 reads CASSFKQGMAEKLFF. CDR3 sequence (DNA): TGTGCCAGCAGTTTTAAACAGGGGATGGCTGAAAAACTGTTTTTT.

On this clonotype: This may be a read error: a much more frequent sequence differs by one nucleotide. The chain is built from TRBV12-3 or TRBV12-4 and TRBJ2-3; D gene uncertain. The CDR3 runs 14 residues. The CDR3 sequence: CASSREGKTDTLYF. Here the CDR3 DNA reads TGTGCCAGCAGTCGCGAAGGGAAAACAGATACGCTGTATTTT.

With respect to this clonotype: Mismatch with germline at one junction end may stem from a read error. V gene TRBV6-1 combines with J gene TRBJ2-7; D possibly corresponds to TRBD2 (5 bases). The germline CDR1 and CDR2 sequences are MNHNS and SASEGT. The CDR3 totals 12 residues. CDR3 in amino acids: CASNERGYERYF. CDR3 coding DNA: TGTGCCAGCAATGAACGGGGTTACGAGCGGTACTTC.

Turning to this clonotype: An end of the junction does not agree with germline; a read error may underlie this. The rearrangement uses TRBV11-2 and TRBJ2-5; D remains ambiguous. This CDR3 is 13 amino acids long. CDR1 is SGHAT and CDR2 is FQNNGV in the germline V gene. DNA for the CDR3: TGTACCAGCAGCTTAAGGGCAGGAGAGACCCAGTACTTT. Encoded protein: CTSSLRAGETQYF.

As to this clonotype: A read error may be the cause here, since a much bigger clone is one base away. The chain couples TRBV14 to TRBJ2-7, with D possibly being TRBD2 (5 bases). The CDR3 is 13 amino acids. The germline gives CDR1 SGHDN, CDR2 FVKESK. The CDR3 nucleotides are TGTGCCAGCAGCCAAGTCGGACTCTACAAGCAGTACTTC. Its translation: CASSQVGLYKQYF. Full variable domain (outside the CDR3, taken from reference TRBV14 and TRBJ2-7): EAGVTQFPSHSVIEKGQTVTLRCDPISGHDNLYWYRRVMGKEIKFLLHFVKESKQDESGMPNNRFLAERTGGTYSTLKVQPAELEDSGVYFCASSQVGLYKQYFGPGTRLTVT.

The chain uses TRBV4-2 and TRBJ1-3; 7 positions match TRBD1. The CDR3 has 17 residues. Unmatched junction bases numbered 22, after V lost 2 bases and J lost 15 bases. The germline V gene has CDR1 LGHNA and CDR2 YNFKEQ. CDR3 sequence: CASSQYGGGFTGNTTYF. In DNA form, the CDR3 reads TGTGCCAGCAGCCAATATGGAGGGGGCTTTACTGGAAACACTACATATTTT.

This clonotype has only a few counts. Being one base from a much bigger clone, this may be a read error. V gene TRBV5-6 combines with J gene TRBJ1-4; a weak D match, TRBD1 (6 bases). Germline CDR1 and CDR2: SGHDT and YYEEEE. V was shortened by 4 bases and J by 6 bases, with 16 bases between the two germline ends. This CDR3 has 15 residues. The CDR3 is CASSMDRPSDEKLFF. The CDR3 bases are TGTGCCAGCAGCATGGACAGACCGTCGGATGAAAAACTGTTTTTT.

In its sample, this clonotype was seen a few times. V and J are TRBV5-1 and TRBJ1-1; no clear D. The CDR3 is made up of 13 amino acids. CDR1 is SGHRS, CDR2 YFSETQ, per germline. Trimming removed 0 bases at V and 5 bases at J, with 8 bases between. The CDR3 nucleotides read TGCGCCAGCAGCTTGGGTGGGCCTACTGAAGCTTTCTTT. Its protein product is CASSLGGPTEAFF. The full variable domain, completed using reference TRBV5-1 and TRBJ1-1, is KAGVTQTPRYLIKTRGQQVTLSCSPISGHRSVSWYQQTPGQGLQFLFEYFSETQRNKGNFPGRFSGRQFSNSRSEMNVSTLELGDSALYLCASSLGGPTEAFFGQGTRLTVV.

At least ten counts were recorded for this clonotype. The rearrangement joins TRBV12-3 or TRBV12-4 to TRBJ2-5, with D unresolved. Deletions cut 3 bases from V and 2 bases from J, with 13 bases between. There are 15 residues in the CDR3. The chain's CDR3 is CASSLATHGQETQYF. In nucleotides, the CDR3 is TGTGCCAGCAGTTTGGCTACCCACGGGCAAGAGACCCAGTACTTC.

V usage is TRBV11-1 and J usage is TRBJ2-5, with D possibly being TRBD1 (5 bases). With 5 bases removed from V and 4 bases from J, the gap between germline ends came to 17 bases. This CDR3 is 15 amino acids long. CDR1 is SGHAT, CDR2 FQDESV, per germline (reference sequence). The CDR3 coding sequence is TGTGCCAGCAGCATGGGTGTACAGGTTGGAGAGACCCAGTACTTC. Translating gives CASSMGVQVGETQYF.

This clonotype was counted once. A much larger clone differs from this one at a single base, so this may be a read error. The rearrangement joins TRBV5-1 to TRBJ2-5; 9 bases map to TRBD1. V gave up 4 bases and J gave up 1 base; unmatched junction bases: 5. Germline loops: CDR1 SGHRS, CDR2 YFSETQ. CDR3 size: 15 residues. The CDR3 bases are TGCGCCAGCAGCACAGGGGGCATCACCCAAGAGACCCAGTACTTC. Amino acid sequence: CASSTGGITQETQYF.

The V gene is TRBV5-1, the J gene TRBJ2-5, with D perhaps matching TRBD1 or TRBD2 (5 bases each). V lost 3 bases and J lost 4, with 10 bases in between. The germline V gene has CDR1 SGHRS and CDR2 YFSETQ. The CDR3 runs to 13 residues. The CDR3 sequence is CASSYSGRETQYF. DNA of the CDR3: TGCGCCAGCAGCTACTCGGGACGAGAGACCCAGTACTTC.